This TCR beta chain was sequenced during a study of prognosis after radiotherapy for stage I lung cancer. Looking at the study overall: The study deemed all of its non-small cell lung cancer patients medically inoperable. There were no patients who received concurrent therapy with stereotactic body radiotherapy. The study's findings and limits: Following stereotactic body radiation therapy, patients who went on to develop distant metastases had lower Shannon entropy. Tumor-specific reactivity of the expanded TCR clones remained undetermined.

This clonotype was seen at least ten times. Its antigen is still unknown. V shed 1 base and J shed 3 bases, with 10 bases lying between them. The germline V gene has CDR1 SEHNR and CDR2 FQNEAQ (reference sequence). This CDR3 spans 14 amino acids. Genomic DNA provided the template from which TCR beta CDR3 was amplified by two-round multiplex PCR. First-round PCR employed TRBV- and TRBJ-specific primers for each gene. One entry per CDR3 protein results from TCRdb running MiXCR on the multiplex PCR reads. Among over 25,000 distinct CDR3 sequences, more than 45% were seen once, and the ten largest hold around 14%.

The sequence was obtained from a donor aged 50 or older with non-small cell lung cancer. Source: PBMCs, taken before or after stereotactic body radiation therapy (not recorded which). The V and J genes are TRBV7-9 and TRBJ2-7; D unresolved. CDR3 sequence: CASSLESARYEQYF. CDR3 DNA sequence: TGTGCCAGCAGCTTAGAGTCAGCCCGCTACGAGCAGTACTTC.